This T cell receptor beta chain was found in a study of metastatic and nonmetastatic thyroid tumors. Study details: Both malignant and benign thyroid patients supplied peripheral blood and tumor or nodule tissue samples, across which the repertoires of these patients were then compared. General study results and limits: Compared with benign nodules, malignant thyroid tumors were reported to have significantly higher TCR beta diversity in both blood and tumor.

This clone has ten or more counts. The antigen remains undetermined. No patient received treatment before thyroid surgery. The CDR3 totals 15 residues. V was clipped by 0 bases and J by 3 bases, with 8 bases between them. Germline CDR1 is MGHRA and CDR2 is YSYEKL. TCRdb called clones again from the PCR reads with MiXCR. The data hold approximately 74,000 clones, with about 14% observed a single time. The chain uses TRBV4-1 and TRBJ1-4, with D possibly TRBD1 on 5 matching bases. The clonotype comes from a male donor with papillary thyroid cancer or a benign thyroid nodule (not recorded which). Some clones in this sample may be carry-over from other donors' samples. Material for sequencing was blood. The CDR3 loop is CASSQEGRSNEKLFF. DNA of the CDR3: TGCGCCAGCAGCCAAGAGGGGCGTTCTAATGAAAAACTGTTTTTT.